The 18 T cell receptor beta chains given below trace back to one sample, sequenced in a study of T cell clonotyping in hematopoietic cell transplantation. Only in-frame clones appear in the TCRdb table, and some are missing; sequencing was by immunoSEQ multiplex PCR. The table shows roughly 7,000 clones, with around nine tenths occurring only once. Sequencing was performed on PBMCs, taken 30 days after allogeneic stem cell transplant. The receptors shown here come from a female patient between 50 and 60 years old who had an allogeneic stem cell transplant from an unrelated donor, so the T cells may come from the graft donor. Some clones in this sample may be carry-over from other donors' samples.

This rearrangement joins TRBV11-1 to TRBJ2-7; weak D call: TRBD2 (6 bases). This CDR3 is 15 amino acids long. V dropped 6 bases and J dropped 0 bases, with 15 bases sitting between them. Looked up from germline, CDR1 is SGHAT and CDR2 is FQDESV (reference sequence). The CDR3 spells CASRPGTPLSYEQYF. CDR3 nucleotide sequence: TGTGCCAGCAGACCCGGGACTCCCCTCTCCTACGAGCAGTACTTC.

V is TRBV5-4 and J is TRBJ1-2, with D perhaps matching TRBD1 (6 bases). The CDR3 length is 14 residues. Germline lookup yields CDR1 SGHNT and CDR2 YYREEE (reference sequence). Trimming pared 6 bases from V and 7 bases from J, leaving 19 bases between. For the CDR3, the DNA is TGTGCCAGCAACTCCGGACAGTCACGTTTTGGCTACACCTTC. Protein sequence: CASNSGQSRFGYTF.

The V call is TRBV2, the J call TRBJ2-7; D possibly corresponds to TRBD2 (7 bases). CDR1 is SNHLY, CDR2 FYNNEI, per germline. This CDR3 spans 14 amino acids. Trimming took 7 bases from V and 0 from J, leaving 13 bases between them. CDR3 sequence reads: CASKLGGASYEQYF. In nucleotides, the CDR3 is TGTGCCAGCAAGCTGGGGGGGGCCTCCTACGAGCAGTACTTC.

This clone was counted a few times. The chain is built from TRBV7-8 and TRBJ1-2, with D possibly matching TRBD1 (5 bases). Germline V gene lookup returns CDR1 SGHVS and CDR2 FQNEAQ. The CDR3 is 16 residues long. With 2 bases removed from V and 6 bases from J, the gap between germline ends came to 19 bases. In DNA form, the CDR3 reads TGTGCCAGCAGCTTAAGGGGAAGAGTTGGGGATAATGGCTACACCTTC. It specifies CASSLRGRVGDNGYTF.

The rearrangement joins TRBV30 to TRBJ1-5; TRBD1 is a possible D gene (5 bases). The CDR3 totals 15 residues. Germline V lookup: CDR1 GTSNPN, CDR2 SVGIG (reference sequence). The V end was cut by 0 bases, the J end by 2 bases, with 11 bases between. The CDR3 is CAWSVKGIGNQPQHF. DNA for the CDR3: TGTGCCTGGAGTGTCAAGGGGATAGGCAATCAGCCCCAGCATTTT.

This clone has just a few counts. The gene calls are TRBV2 and TRBJ2-5; D remains unclear. Germline V CDR1 and CDR2: SNHLY, FYNNEI. The CDR3 length is 12 residues. Trimming took off 7 bases at V and 2 bases at J, with 8 bases between the two ends. As DNA, the CDR3 is TGTGCCAGCAACCGATTACAAGAGACCCAGTACTTC. Translating gives CASNRLQETQYF.

The chain has TRBV5-4 and TRBJ1-4; the match to TRBD1 covers 7 bases. The CDR3 covers 16 residues. From germline, CDR1 is SGHNT and CDR2 YYREEE (reference sequence). After removal of 4 bases from V and 4 bases from J, the junction contained 10 bases not matched to a gene. The CDR3 is CASSPRKSGGNEKLFF. The CDR3 DNA reads TGTGCCAGCAGCCCGCGAAAATCAGGGGGTAATGAAAAACTGTTTTTT.

This chain links TRBV5-6 with TRBJ2-3; no firm D call. The CDR3 runs 15 residues. V lost 6 bases, J lost 3 bases, and 17 bases lay in between. From germline, CDR1 is SGHDT and CDR2 YYEEEE. CDR3 bases: TGTGCCAGCACCCCCGGGCCCCTGGGGACAGATACGCAGTATTTT. Translating it yields CASTPGPLGTDTQYF. The full variable domain, in which reference TRBV5-6 and TRBJ2-3 provide the parts outside the CDR3, is DAGVTQSPTHLIKTRGQQVTLRCSPKSGHDTVSWYQQALGQGPQFIFQYYEEEERQRGNFPDRFSGHQFPNYSSELNVNALLLGDSALYLCASTPGPLGTDTQYFGPGTRLTVL.

The chain combines TRBV7-9 with TRBJ2-1; 7 nucleotides line up with TRBD1. V trimming: 5 bases; J trimming: 4 bases; junction bases outside the gene matches: 8. CDR1 and CDR2 (germline): SEHNR, FQNEAQ (reference sequence). This CDR3 contains 15 residues. This chain's CDR3 is CASSRDRLRYNEQFF. CDR3 sequence (DNA): TGTGCCAGCAGCCGGGACAGACTTCGTTACAATGAGCAGTTCTTC. Full variable domain (rest looked up from reference TRBV7-9 and TRBJ2-1): DTGVSQNPRHKITKRGQNVTFRCDPISEHNRLYWYRQTLGQGPEFLTYFQNEAQLEKSRLLSDRFSAERPKGSFSTLEIQRTEQGDSAMYLCASSRDRLRYNEQFFGPGTRLTVL.

The CDR3 is CASSPLGRQDTQYF. CDR3 coding DNA: TGTGCCAGCAGCCCCTTAGGACGGCAAGATACGCAGTATTTT. This chain joins TRBV5-4 and TRBJ2-3, with D uncertain. V lost 4 bases and J lost 5, with 14 bases in between. This CDR3 comprises 14 residues. CDR1 SGHNT and CDR2 YYREEE come from the germline V gene (reference sequence).

A few counts support this clone. The J gene is TRBJ2-5, the V gene TRBV6-1, with 8 bases matching TRBD1. This CDR3 is 17 amino acids long. Germline V lookup: CDR1 MNHNS, CDR2 SASEGT. The J segment lost 5 bases and the V segment lost 4 bases, leaving 15 bases of the junction unmatched. The CDR3 DNA reads as TGTGCCAGCAGTGGGCGACAGGGGCCCTCTCGGGGGGAGACCCAGTACTTC. It specifies CASSGRQGPSRGETQYF.

The gene calls are TRBV6-5 and TRBJ1-2; 8 bases line up with TRBD1. J gave up 8 bases and V 5 bases, and 13 bases lay outside the gene matches. CDR1 is MNHEY and CDR2 is SVGAGI in the germline V gene. The CDR3 length is 15 residues. CDR3 loop: CASSPGTGLFRGYTF. The CDR3 DNA reads TGTGCCAGCAGTCCTGGGACAGGATTATTTAGGGGCTACACCTTC.

This clone was counted once. The chain carries TRBV19 and TRBJ2-7, with 10 nucleotides matching TRBD2. The CDR3 runs to 14 residues. Germline V lookup: CDR1 LNHDA, CDR2 SQIVND (reference sequence). The ends lost 1 base at V and 4 bases at J; junction bases unmatched: 1. CDR3 region: CASSIGTSGYEQYF. The CDR3 DNA reads as TGTGCCAGTAGTATAGGGACTAGCGGATACGAGCAGTACTTC.

The chain joins TRBV30 to TRBJ1-4; the match to TRBD1 covers 9 bases. Germline V CDR1 and CDR2: GTSNPN, SVGIG (reference sequence). The CDR3 consists of 13 residues. V lost 3 bases to trimming and J lost 8 bases; unmatched junction nucleotides: 4. CDR3: CAWSGTGREKLFF. In DNA, the CDR3 is TGTGCCTGGAGCGGGACAGGGAGGGAAAAACTGTTTTTT.

This clone was seen a single time. J is TRBJ1-2 and V is TRBV5-4; D gene uncertain. Trimming cost V 0 bases and J 7 bases, with 10 bases left between them. The CDR3 is 13 amino acids. The germline V gene encodes CDR1 SGHNT and CDR2 YYREEE (reference sequence). CDR3 in amino acids: CASSLDSLGGYTF. CDR3 coding DNA: TGTGCCAGCAGCTTGGATAGCCTTGGTGGCTACACCTTC.

This clone was recorded once. The chain recombines TRBV28 with TRBJ2-3; D gene ambiguous. Per the germline V gene, CDR1 is MDHEN and CDR2 is SYDVKM. Trimming took off 2 bases at V and 6 bases at J, with 9 bases between the two ends. The CDR3 covers 13 residues. CDR3 residues: CASSLGSSDTQYF. CDR3 bases: TGTGCCAGCAGTTTAGGCAGCTCCGATACGCAGTATTTT.

The chain has TRBV5-1 and TRBJ2-3; D ambiguous. This CDR3 comprises 16 residues. V was cut by 1 base and J by 6 bases, with 18 bases left in between. CDR1 SGHRS and CDR2 YFSETQ come from the germline V gene. CDR3 amino acids: CASSLSRLVDSDTQYF. The CDR3 bases are TGCGCCAGCAGCTTGTCCAGGCTAGTGGATAGTGATACGCAGTATTTT.

The chain employs TRBV25-1 and TRBJ1-2; no reliable D call. The V gene's germline CDR1 is MGHDK and CDR2 SYGVNS. Trimming removed 3 bases from V and 6 bases from J, with 14 bases in between. CDR3 length: 14 amino acids. For the CDR3, the DNA is TGTGCCAGCAGTGATCCGAGGTTTGCGGATGGCTACACCTTC. Protein: CASSDPRFADGYTF.